The entry below gives a single TCR beta chain sequence along with its context. The data are from a study of regulatory T cells in long-lasting Graves disease. About the research overall: Newly diagnosed Graves' patients had under 3 months of antithyroid drugs.

The time point denotes: newly diagnosed GD, antithyroid drugs for less than 3 months. After RNA was extracted from PBMCs, the TCR library was made from it. With iRepertoire HTBI primers and Arm-PCR of CDR3 regions, TCR beta libraries were built. One entry per CDR3 protein results from TCRdb running MiXCR on the multiplex PCR reads. The profile covers roughly 360,000 distinct CDR3 sequences, with over 9.5% appearing a single time and approximately 20% taken by the ten largest. V shed 11 bases and J 0 bases; nucleotides not matched to a gene: 11. This CDR3 contains 15 residues. The germline CDR1 and CDR2 sequences are PRHDT and FYEKMQ (reference sequence). These data also formed part of another study, on T cells in Graves' hyperthyroidism and ophthalmopathy. According to that study: Newly diagnosed patients aged 18 to 65 had hyperthyroidism of under 2 months' duration. Blood also showed most of the thyroid clonotypes that were expanded above 0.001.

The clonotype comes from a woman under 30 with Graves disease. The chain uses TRBV13 and TRBJ1-2, with 8 bases lining up with TRBD1. The specimen was peripheral blood mononuclear cells (PBMCs), collected at new diagnosis, from a patient treated with antithyroid drugs. The CDR3 DNA reads as TGTGCCCGGACGACAGGGGAATCATCTAACTATGGCTACACCTTC. Its protein is CARTTGESSNYGYTF.